One and the same sample provided the 16 T cell receptor beta chains below, sequenced in a study of blood T cell repertoires in COVID-19 (dated by TCRdb to about 2020). The method behind the library was the immunoSEQ multiplex PCR assay. TCRdb took over this immuneACCESS table, retaining in-frame rearrangements with V and J assigned. Such tables are incomplete; in checked studies, under half of the missing clones stem from an unresolved V gene, and the remainder is unexplained. The sample profile shows around 250,000 clones; approximately 86% of them were found once. The ten largest clones add up to about 8.6% of the sample. The sample comprised peripheral blood. Receptors were obtained from a man in his forties with active or convalescent COVID-19.

The V gene is TRBV19, the J gene TRBJ1-4; 8 bases are shared with TRBD1. The length of the CDR3 is 15 residues. J gave up 8 bases and V 3 bases, and 8 bases lay outside the gene matches. In germline, CDR1 is LNHDA, CDR2 SQIVND (reference sequence). The CDR3 sequence: CASSIGGQASEKLFF. The CDR3, as DNA: TGTGCCAGTAGTATTGGGGGACAGGCTAGCGAAAAACTGTTTTTT.

J is TRBJ2-2 and V is TRBV7-6; 9 bases agree with TRBD1. Germline CDR1 SGHVS, CDR2 FNYEAQ. V gave up 5 bases and J gave up 5 bases; unmatched junction bases: 9. This CDR3 has 16 residues. Written as DNA, the CDR3 is TGTGCCAGCAGCCCCCCGGGACAGGGAGGGACCGGGGAGCTGTTTTTT. This codes for CASSPPGQGGTGELFF.

The chain links TRBV5-4 to TRBJ2-3, with TRBD2 matching over 9 bases. The CDR3 contains 17 residues. J gave up 5 bases and V 0 bases, and 10 bases lay outside the gene matches. Germline V gene lookup returns CDR1 SGHNT and CDR2 YYREEE (reference sequence). The CDR3 sequence: CASSLVLRGGGIDTQYF. Written as DNA, the CDR3 is TGTGCCAGCAGCTTGGTCTTGCGGGGGGGCGGAATAGATACGCAGTATTTT.

The rearrangement joins TRBV2 to TRBJ1-2; the match to TRBD1 covers 10 bases. V trimming: 4 bases; J trimming: 8 bases; junction bases outside the gene matches: 13. Germline V gene lookup returns CDR1 SNHLY and CDR2 FYNNEI. The CDR3 is made up of 16 amino acids. CDR3 in DNA: TGTGCCAGCAGTGGCCCTCTGGGACAGGGGCTAAAAGGCTACACCTTC. Translating gives CASSGPLGQGLKGYTF.

Details on this clone: This CDR3 is also generated by other DNA sequences in the sample. The rearrangement links TRBV18 to TRBJ2-3; 8 bases agree with TRBD1. With V trimmed by 3 bases and J by 4 bases, 3 bases remained unmatched. Per germline, CDR1 KGHSH and CDR2 LQKENI. CDR3 length: 14 residues. The CDR3 reads CASSPGTGPDTQYF. The CDR3 DNA sequence: TGTGCCAGCTCACCGGGGACAGGCCCAGATACGCAGTATTTT.

The rearrangement links TRBV18 to TRBJ1-1; D may be TRBD1 (5 bases). There are 15 residues in the CDR3. V was cut by 2 bases and J by 5 bases, with 15 bases left in between. Germline V gene lookup returns CDR1 KGHSH and CDR2 LQKENI. In DNA, the CDR3 is TGTGCCAGCTCACCAAACGAAGGGGCTCGAACTGAAGCTTTCTTT. Residues: CASSPNEGARTEAFF.

The chain has TRBV15 and TRBJ2-2; perhaps TRBD2 as D (5 bases). The CDR3 contains 15 residues. CDR1 LNHNV and CDR2 YYDKDF come from the germline V gene (reference sequence). Between the trimmed V and J ends, which lost 8 bases and 1 base, there was a span of 14 bases. CDR3 in DNA: TGTGCCACCCGAGGAGGATCTGAGAACACCGGGGAGCTGTTTTTT. Translating it yields CATRGGSENTGELFF.

The V gene is TRBV6-2 or TRBV6-3, the J gene TRBJ2-2, with 12 bases lining up with TRBD2. Germline V gives CDR1 MNHEY, CDR2 SVGEGT. Trimming at V came to 3 bases and at J to 5 bases, leaving 7 bases not matched to a gene. The CDR3 covers 17 residues. CDR3 sequence (DNA): TGTGCCAGCAGTTATATAGGGGGGACTAGCGGGACCGGGGAGCTGTTTTTT. It encodes CASSYIGGTSGTGELFF.

This chain connects TRBV30 to TRBJ2-2; 10 positions agree with TRBD1. The CDR3 length is 15 residues. Germline V gene lookup returns CDR1 GTSNPN and CDR2 SVGIG (reference sequence). V shed 4 bases and J 4 bases; nucleotides not matched to a gene: 6. CDR3 region: CAWTAGQGFTGELFF. The CDR3 bases are TGTGCCTGGACGGCGGGACAGGGGTTCACCGGGGAGCTGTTTTTT.

The rearrangement joins TRBV7-9 to TRBJ2-3, with TRBD1 matching over 8 bases. The CDR3 covers 19 residues. Unmatched junction bases numbered 22, after V lost 5 bases and J lost 6 bases. Germline V gene data show CDR1 as SEHNR and CDR2 as FQNEAQ (reference sequence). This chain's CDR3 is CASSQNFGVARGLVDTQYF. The CDR3 DNA reads as TGTGCCAGCAGCCAGAATTTCGGGGTCGCCAGGGGGCTCGTGGATACGCAGTATTTT.

CDR3 in DNA: TGTGCCAGCAGTGAAGGGTTAGGAGTCGGAGCTGAAAAACTGTTTTTT. Amino acid sequence: CASSEGLGVGAEKLFF. V gene TRBV6-1 combines with J gene TRBJ1-4, with unresolved D. CDR3 length: 16 residues. The germline CDR1 and CDR2 sequences are MNHNS and SASEGT. Trimming pared 1 base from V and 7 bases from J, leaving 16 bases between.

This rearrangement joins TRBV4-1 to TRBJ1-1; 7 bases line up with TRBD1. After removal of 3 bases from V and 3 bases from J, the junction contained 7 bases not matched to a gene. The germline V gene has CDR1 MGHRA and CDR2 YSYEKL. The CDR3 length is 15 residues. This CDR3 reads CASSHAIGTDTEAFF. The DNA for the CDR3 is TGCGCCAGCAGCCACGCGATCGGGACAGACACTGAAGCTTTCTTT.

The chain combines TRBV5-1 with TRBJ1-1, with TRBD1 matching 8 bases. The V gene end was trimmed by 0 bases and the J gene end by 2 bases; junction bases not matched to a gene: 9. Germline V CDR1 and CDR2: SGHRS, YFSETQ. The CDR3 runs 17 residues. Written as DNA, the CDR3 is TGCGCCAGCAGCTTGGGGGCCGGGACAGGCCTAAACACTGAAGCTTTCTTT. It encodes CASSLGAGTGLNTEAFF.

The chain couples TRBV7-9 to TRBJ1-1; D perhaps matches TRBD1 (5 bases). Germline V lookup: CDR1 SEHNR, CDR2 FQNEAQ (reference sequence). The CDR3 runs to 18 residues. V was pared by 5 bases and J by 10 bases, with 32 bases between. The CDR3 DNA follows: TGTGCCAGCAGCCCTTACGGGGACTTCCACATCTTAGCCCACGGAGCTTTCTTT. Translated: CASSPYGDFHILAHGAFF.

The V gene is TRBV29-1, the J gene TRBJ2-7, with D maybe TRBD2 (6 bases). This CDR3 contains 13 residues. Trimming shortened V by 3 bases and J by 1 base, and 10 bases separated the two germline ends. Germline CDR1 is SQVTM and CDR2 is ANQGSEA. CDR3 bases: TGCAGCGTTGAGACGCGGGATTCCTACGAGCAGTACTTC. This codes for CSVETRDSYEQYF.

V usage is TRBV28 and J usage is TRBJ1-6, with TRBD1 matching over 10 bases. Trimming at V came to 6 bases and at J to 10 bases, leaving 9 bases not matched to a gene. The CDR3 is 15 amino acids. Germline CDR1 MDHEN, CDR2 SYDVKM. The CDR3 DNA reads TGTGCCAGCAGAAACTTGGACAGGGGGGACTCACCCCTCCACTTT. Amino acid sequence: CASRNLDRGDSPLHF.